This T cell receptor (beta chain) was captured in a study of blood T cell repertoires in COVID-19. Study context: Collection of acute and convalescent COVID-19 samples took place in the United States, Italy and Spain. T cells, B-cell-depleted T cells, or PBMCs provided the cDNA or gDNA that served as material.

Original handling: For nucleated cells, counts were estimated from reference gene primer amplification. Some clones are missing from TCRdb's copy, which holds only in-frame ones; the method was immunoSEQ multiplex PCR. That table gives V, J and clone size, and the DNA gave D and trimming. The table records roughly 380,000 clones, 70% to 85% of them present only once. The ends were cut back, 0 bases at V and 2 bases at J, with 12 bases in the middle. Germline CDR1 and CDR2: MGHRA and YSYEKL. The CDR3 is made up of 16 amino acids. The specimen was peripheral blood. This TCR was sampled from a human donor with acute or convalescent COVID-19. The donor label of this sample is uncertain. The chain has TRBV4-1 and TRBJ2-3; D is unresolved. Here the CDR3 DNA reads TGCGCCAGCAGCCAAGAAGTTTCGAGCGCCACAGATACGCAGTATTTT. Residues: CASSQEVSSATDTQYF.